This T cell receptor beta chain was documented in a study of T cell changes during pregnancy in multiple sclerosis. The method was immunoSEQ multiplex PCR; TCRdb's version includes in-frame clones alone and lacks a portion of them. The table records roughly 50,000 clones, 85% to 90% of them present only once. Sequencing was performed on CD8+ T cells from peripheral blood mononuclear cells, taken in the second trimester of pregnancy. The receptor comes from a female donor with multiple sclerosis, enrolled in a pregnancy study.

The CDR3 DNA follows: TGCAGCGTAGGGACAGGAGGTTCTGAAGCTTTCTTT. It encodes CSVGTGGSEAFF. The rearrangement uses TRBV29-1 and TRBJ1-1, with 8 bases identical to TRBD1. This CDR3 has 12 amino acids. Germline loops: CDR1 SQVTM, CDR2 ANQGSEA. J was trimmed by 6 bases and V by 6 bases; bases with no gene match: 6.